Listed below are T cell receptor beta chains from one sample, sequenced in a study of vaccination and CD4 T cells after COVID-19. In TCRdb, the PCR reads were re-called with MiXCR into one record per CDR3 protein. The data hold roughly 16,000 distinct CDR3 sequences, with 45% to 55% observed a single time. Their specific antigens are unknown. What was sequenced was CD4+ T cells from blood, cultured in vitro. Receptor source: a human donor who had recovered from COVID-19. Each CDR3 is given with its conserved first and last residue.

J gene: TRBJ1-1
V gene: TRBV11-1
CDR3 protein: CASSLDREAEAFF

J gene: TRBJ1-2
V gene: TRBV15
CDR3 protein: CATSRDREGYTF

J gene: TRBJ1-2
V gene: TRBV10-3
CDR3 protein: CAISESLDYGYTF

J gene: TRBJ2-1
V gene: TRBV20-1
CDR3 protein: CSARLIYEQFF

J gene: TRBJ1-2
V gene: TRBV7-3
CDR3 protein: CASSLGHLTGKDGYTF

J gene: TRBJ1-2
V gene: TRBV19
CDR3 protein: CASIPGGTSNYGYTF

J gene: TRBJ1-1
V gene: TRBV29-1
CDR3 protein: CSVDRGRTEAFF

J gene: TRBJ1-2
V gene: TRBV30
CDR3 protein: CAWSPRSNYGYTF

J gene: TRBJ2-5
V gene: TRBV12-3/TRBV12-4
CDR3 protein: CASLERGEDAYQETQYF

J gene: TRBJ1-6
V gene: TRBV20-1
CDR3 protein: CSAPHPSSYNSPLHF

J gene: TRBJ1-1
V gene: TRBV7-3
CDR3 protein: CASSPGTRTEAFF

J gene: TRBJ1-6
V gene: TRBV7-6
CDR3 protein: CASSLEGVSYNSPLHF

J gene: TRBJ1-2
V gene: TRBV20-1
CDR3 protein: CSTVDRVGGGNYGYTF

J gene: TRBJ1-1
V gene: TRBV20-1
CDR3 protein: CSAQDRDRGGRTEAFF

J gene: TRBJ2-2
V gene: TRBV4-2
CDR3 protein: CASSQDASGRVGTGELFF

J gene: TRBJ1-1
V gene: TRBV7-2
CDR3 protein: CASSFHSSQLNTEAFF

J gene: TRBJ1-2
V gene: TRBV5-1
CDR3 protein: CASSSREGQGLYGYTF

J gene: TRBJ2-7
V gene: TRBV5-1
CDR3 protein: CASSLGGAEHEQYF

J gene: TRBJ2-7
V gene: TRBV28
CDR3 protein: CASSGSGTVKAEQYF

J gene: TRBJ2-7
V gene: TRBV10-2
CDR3 protein: CASSMSRGTGPYEQYF

J gene: TRBJ1-5
V gene: TRBV29-1
CDR3 protein: CSVQTAPNQPQHF

J gene: TRBJ2-7
V gene: TRBV18
CDR3 protein: CASSPPSTAGYGEQYF

J gene: TRBJ1-2
V gene: TRBV12-3/TRBV12-4
CDR3 protein: CASSPPMGVRYTF

J gene: TRBJ2-7
V gene: TRBV7-9
CDR3 protein: CASSADRGASYEQYF

J gene: TRBJ1-3
V gene: TRBV18
CDR3 protein: CASSPGPGGGNTIYF

J gene: TRBJ2-7
V gene: TRBV27
CDR3 protein: CASSPNGREQYF